This TCR beta chain is drawn from a study of blood T cell repertoires in COVID-19. Study overall: The United States, Italy and Spain supplied acute and convalescent COVID-19 samples. PBMCs, B-cell-depleted T cells, or T cells provided the cDNA or gDNA that made up the material.

Profiled with immunoSEQ multiplex PCR; TCRdb holds only in-frame clones, not every one. This sample carries about 15,000 clones, about four fifths of them seen once, and the ten largest clones take roughly a tenth. With 4 bases removed from V and 9 bases from J, the gap between germline ends came to 19 bases. The V gene's germline CDR1 is MRHNA and CDR2 SNTAGT. CDR3 length equals 15 residues. The sample consisted of peripheral blood. The genes are TRBV6-4 and TRBJ2-1, with D maybe TRBD1 (5 bases). The sequence was collected from a human donor in a cohort sampled during active COVID-19. This CDR3 is CASSAIAGNSVEQFF. The CDR3 DNA reads TGTGCCAGCAGTGCTATTGCAGGGAATTCGGTTGAGCAGTTCTTC.